The rows below give T cell receptor beta chains drawn from one sample of a study of T cells in Graves' hyperthyroidism and ophthalmopathy. TCRdb recomputed calls from the multiplex PCR reads with MiXCR, one row per CDR3 protein. This sample has 550,000 to 800,000 distinct CDR3 sequences; 17% occur once, and the top ten carry around 15%. The sample was blood. All receptors derive from a man over 45 with Graves' hyperthyroidism. Each CDR3 is given with its conserved first and last residue. D genes are given only for firm matches. The listing skips clone size in some rows; elsewhere it reads once, few, many or a size class.

D: TRBD2; J: TRBJ2-1; V: TRBV28; size: many; CDR3: CASSRTSGGSYNEQFF; DNA: TGTGCCAGCAGTCGGACTAGCGGGGGTTCCTACAATGAGCAGTTCTTC
D: TRBD1; J: TRBJ2-5; V: TRBV20-1; size: many; CDR3: CSARGDRGVGETQYF; DNA: TGCAGTGCTAGAGGCGACAGGGGGGTGGGAGAGACCCAGTACTTC
D: TRBD2; J: TRBJ2-7; V: TRBV7-2; size: many; CDR3: CASSSGGLPHSYEQYF; DNA: TGTGCCAGCAGCTCGGGAGGTCTCCCCCACTCCTACGAGCAGTACTTC
D: NA; J: TRBJ2-1; V: TRBV7-9; size: NA; CDR3: CASSPWTNIGGHEQFF; DNA: TGTGCCAGCAGCCCATGGACTAATATCGGGGGTCATGAGCAGTTCTTC
D: TRBD2; J: TRBJ2-3; V: TRBV9; size: NA; CDR3: CASSFRDYYTDTQYF; DNA: TGTGCCAGCAGCTTCCGGGACTACTACACAGATACGCAGTATTTT
D: TRBD2; J: TRBJ2-7; V: TRBV10-3; size: many; CDR3: CAISRLAGERAYEQYF; DNA: TGTGCCATCAGTCGACTAGCGGGAGAGAGGGCGTACGAGCAGTACTTC
D: TRBD2; J: TRBJ2-2; V: TRBV12-3/TRBV12-4; size: many; CDR3: CASSLRGRENTGELFF; DNA: TGTGCCAGCAGTTTACGGGGGAGGGAGAACACCGGGGAGCTGTTTTTT
D: NA; J: TRBJ1-2; V: TRBV24-1; size: many; CDR3: CATSDLGYGYTF; DNA: TGTGCCACCAGTGATTTAGGGTATGGCTACACCTTC
D: NA; J: TRBJ2-1; V: TRBV20-1; size: few; CDR3: CSARGPRETYNEQFF; DNA: TGCAGTGCTAGAGGTCCCCGGGAGACCTACAATGAGCAGTTCTTC
D: TRBD2; J: TRBJ2-3; V: TRBV7-8; size: many; CDR3: CASSWELLSSGRRADTQYF; DNA: TGTGCCAGCAGCTGGGAACTGCTTTCTAGCGGGAGGAGAGCAGATACGCAGTATTTT
D: TRBD2; J: TRBJ2-2; V: TRBV3-1; size: NA; CDR3: CASSQDSPGLAGGYTGELFF; DNA: TGTGCCAGCAGCCAAGATAGCCCGGGACTAGCGGGAGGGTACACCGGGGAGCTGTTTTTT
D: NA; J: TRBJ2-3; V: TRBV29-1; size: many; CDR3: CSSSAGGERGRRNTQYF; DNA: TGCAGCTCAAGTGCAGGGGGCGAACGCGGGAGGAGAAATACGCAGTATTTT
D: TRBD1; J: TRBJ1-6; V: TRBV2; size: many; CDR3: CASSDTPGQGGSPLHF; DNA: TGTGCCAGCAGTGATACCCCCGGACAGGGGGGGTCACCCCTCCACTTT
D: NA; J: TRBJ2-6; V: TRBV24-1; size: few; CDR3: CATSDFSGSGANVLTF; DNA: TGTGCCACCAGTGATTTTTCGGGATCTGGGGCCAACGTCCTGACTTTC
D: NA; J: TRBJ2-1; V: TRBV7-3; size: many; CDR3: CASSFDQSPYNEQFF; DNA: TGTGCCAGCAGCTTCGACCAGAGCCCCTACAATGAGCAGTTCTTC
D: NA; J: TRBJ1-2; V: TRBV7-9; size: few; CDR3: CASSRTGWNPNYGYTF; DNA: TGTGCCAGCAGCAGGACGGGGTGGAACCCTAACTATGGCTACACCTTC
D: NA; J: TRBJ2-7; V: TRBV28; size: many; CDR3: CASSLQGSQQYF; DNA: TGTGCCAGCAGTTTGCAGGGAAGTCAGCAGTACTTC
D: TRBD1; J: TRBJ2-7; V: TRBV30; size: many; CDR3: CAYDRTGTYEQYF; DNA: TGTGCCTACGACCGGACAGGAACCTACGAGCAGTACTTC
D: TRBD2; J: TRBJ2-7; V: TRBV2; size: many; CDR3: CASSDPLAASSYEQYF; DNA: TGTGCCAGCAGTGACCCCCTAGCGGCTAGCTCCTACGAGCAGTACTTC
D: NA; J: TRBJ2-1; V: TRBV15; size: many; CDR3: CATSRTLGLESSYNEQFF; DNA: TGTGCCACCAGCAGAACTTTAGGACTGGAGAGCTCCTACAATGAGCAGTTCTTC
D: NA; J: TRBJ2-2; V: TRBV30; size: many; CDR3: CAWSLLRETGELFF; DNA: TGTGCCTGGAGTCTTCTCAGGGAGACCGGGGAGCTGTTTTTT
D: NA; J: TRBJ2-4; V: TRBV18; size: NA; CDR3: CASSPGDRTAKNIQYF; DNA: TGTGCCAGCTCACCGGGTGACAGGACGGCCAAAAACATTCAGTACTTC
D: TRBD1; J: TRBJ1-4; V: TRBV28; size: many; CDR3: CASSSGQGYEKLFF; DNA: TGTGCCAGCAGTTCGGGACAGGGGTACGAAAAACTGTTTTTT
D: NA; J: TRBJ1-1; V: TRBV30; size: many; CDR3: CAWALHEGTEAFF; DNA: TGTGCCTGGGCTCTTCATGAAGGCACTGAAGCTTTCTTT
D: TRBD1; J: TRBJ1-2; V: TRBV29-1; size: NA; CDR3: CSVEGTGERFYGYTF; DNA: TGCAGCGTTGAAGGAACAGGGGAGAGGTTCTATGGCTACACCTTC
D: NA; J: TRBJ1-4; V: TRBV6-1; size: many; CDR3: CASSDNGGNEKLFF; DNA: TGTGCCAGCAGTGACAACGGAGGGAATGAAAAACTGTTTTTT
D: TRBD1; J: TRBJ2-3; V: TRBV2; size: many; CDR3: CASRGTGGDTQYF; DNA: TGTGCCAGCAGAGGGACAGGGGGAGATACGCAGTATTTT
D: TRBD2; J: TRBJ2-7; V: TRBV19; size: few; CDR3: CASNPGLAGGFSNDEQYF; DNA: TGTGCCAGTAATCCGGGACTAGCGGGAGGATTTAGCAACGACGAGCAGTACTTC
D: NA; J: TRBJ1-1; V: TRBV7-2; size: many; CDR3: CASRRDYRVNTEAFF; DNA: TGTGCCAGCAGAAGGGACTACAGAGTGAACACTGAAGCTTTCTTT
D: TRBD2; J: TRBJ2-3; V: TRBV6-2/TRBV6-3; size: NA; CDR3: CASSYEAGVILDTQYF; DNA: TGTGCCAGCAGTTACGAAGCGGGAGTCATCCTTGATACGCAGTATTTT
D: NA; J: TRBJ2-5; V: TRBV24-1; size: many; CDR3: CATSGGLETQYF; DNA: TGTGCCACCAGTGGGGGTTTAGAGACCCAGTACTTC
D: NA; J: TRBJ2-2; V: TRBV18; size: few; CDR3: CASSPSAGTGELFF; DNA: TGTGCCAGCTCACCATCCGCAGGGACCGGGGAGCTGTTTTTT
D: TRBD2; J: TRBJ2-7; V: TRBV11-2; size: many; CDR3: CASNSRGLAEPYEQYF; DNA: TGTGCCAGCAACTCGAGGGGACTAGCGGAACCCTACGAGCAGTACTTC
D: TRBD1; J: TRBJ1-5; V: TRBV28; size: few; CDR3: CASRGDRDRQPQHF; DNA: TGTGCCAGCAGGGGGGACAGGGATCGCCAGCCCCAGCATTTT
D: TRBD2; J: TRBJ2-2; V: TRBV11-1; size: many; CDR3: CASSLGGLAGELFF; DNA: TGTGCCAGCAGCTTGGGCGGACTAGCTGGGGAGCTGTTTTTT
D: NA; J: TRBJ2-1; V: TRBV11-2; size: many; CDR3: CASSHIKRSGYNEQFF; DNA: TGTGCCAGCAGCCATATTAAGAGGAGCGGGTACAATGAGCAGTTCTTC
D: NA; J: TRBJ1-2; V: TRBV28; size: NA; CDR3: CASTSNAGRVGYTF; DNA: TGTGCCAGCACCAGTAATGCCGGCAGGGTTGGCTACACCTTC
D: TRBD2; J: TRBJ2-1; V: TRBV28; size: many; CDR3: CASSTSGASSYNEQFF; DNA: TGTGCCAGCAGCACAAGCGGGGCCAGCTCCTACAATGAGCAGTTCTTC
D: TRBD1; J: TRBJ1-2; V: TRBV28; size: many; CDR3: CASSAGGFYGYTF; DNA: TGTGCCAGCAGTGCAGGGGGCTTCTATGGCTACACCTTC
D: NA; J: TRBJ1-1; V: TRBV14; size: many; CDR3: CASSQDRALNTEAFF; DNA: TGTGCCAGCAGCCAAGACAGGGCCTTGAACACTGAAGCTTTCTTT
D: TRBD2; J: TRBJ2-2; V: TRBV7-8; size: few; CDR3: CASRTSAYTGELFF; DNA: TGTGCCAGTAGGACTAGCGCCTACACCGGGGAGCTGTTTTTT
D: TRBD2; J: TRBJ2-2; V: TRBV5-1; size: many; CDR3: CASRKLAGAIGELFF; DNA: TGCGCCAGCAGGAAACTAGCGGGAGCAATCGGGGAGCTGTTTTTT
D: NA; J: TRBJ1-4; V: TRBV5-1; size: many; CDR3: CASSPGTVAGEKLFF; DNA: TGCGCCAGCAGCCCCGGGACGGTGGCGGGAGAAAAACTGTTTTTT
D: TRBD2; J: TRBJ2-7; V: TRBV27; size: many; CDR3: CASRAAGPGYEQYF; DNA: TGTGCCAGCAGGGCAGCGGGACCCGGCTACGAGCAGTACTTC
D: NA; J: TRBJ2-3; V: TRBV6-2/TRBV6-3; size: few; CDR3: CASSYSSAGDEDTQYF; DNA: TGTGCCAGCAGTTACTCGAGTGCAGGGGATGAAGATACGCAGTATTTT